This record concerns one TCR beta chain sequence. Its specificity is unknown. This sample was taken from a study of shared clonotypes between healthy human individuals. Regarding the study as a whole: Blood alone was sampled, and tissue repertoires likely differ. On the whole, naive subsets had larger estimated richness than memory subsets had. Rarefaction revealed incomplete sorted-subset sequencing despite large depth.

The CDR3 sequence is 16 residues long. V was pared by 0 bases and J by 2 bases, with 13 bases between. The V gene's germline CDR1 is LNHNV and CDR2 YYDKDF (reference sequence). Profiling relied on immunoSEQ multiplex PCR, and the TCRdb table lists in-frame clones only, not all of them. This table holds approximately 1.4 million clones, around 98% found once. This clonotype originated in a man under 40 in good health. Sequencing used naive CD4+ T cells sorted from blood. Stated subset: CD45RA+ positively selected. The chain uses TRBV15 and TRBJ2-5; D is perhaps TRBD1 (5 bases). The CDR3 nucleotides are TGTGCCACCAGCAGAGAGTTAAGGGGCGGACAAGAGACCCAGTACTTC. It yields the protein CATSRELRGGQETQYF.